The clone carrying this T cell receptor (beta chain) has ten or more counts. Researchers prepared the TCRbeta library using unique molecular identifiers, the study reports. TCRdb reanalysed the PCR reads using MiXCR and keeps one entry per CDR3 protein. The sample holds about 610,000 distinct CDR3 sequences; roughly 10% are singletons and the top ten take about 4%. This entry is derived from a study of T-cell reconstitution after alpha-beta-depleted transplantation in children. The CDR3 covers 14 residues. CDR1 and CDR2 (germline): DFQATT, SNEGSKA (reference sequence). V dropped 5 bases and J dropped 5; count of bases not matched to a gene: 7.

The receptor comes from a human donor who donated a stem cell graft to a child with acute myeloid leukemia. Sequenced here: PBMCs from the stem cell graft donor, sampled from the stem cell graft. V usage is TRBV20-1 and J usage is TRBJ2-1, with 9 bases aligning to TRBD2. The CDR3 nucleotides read TGCAGTGCTGAGGGGCGGGAGGGCGACAATGAGCAGTTCTTC. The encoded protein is CSAEGREGDNEQFF.